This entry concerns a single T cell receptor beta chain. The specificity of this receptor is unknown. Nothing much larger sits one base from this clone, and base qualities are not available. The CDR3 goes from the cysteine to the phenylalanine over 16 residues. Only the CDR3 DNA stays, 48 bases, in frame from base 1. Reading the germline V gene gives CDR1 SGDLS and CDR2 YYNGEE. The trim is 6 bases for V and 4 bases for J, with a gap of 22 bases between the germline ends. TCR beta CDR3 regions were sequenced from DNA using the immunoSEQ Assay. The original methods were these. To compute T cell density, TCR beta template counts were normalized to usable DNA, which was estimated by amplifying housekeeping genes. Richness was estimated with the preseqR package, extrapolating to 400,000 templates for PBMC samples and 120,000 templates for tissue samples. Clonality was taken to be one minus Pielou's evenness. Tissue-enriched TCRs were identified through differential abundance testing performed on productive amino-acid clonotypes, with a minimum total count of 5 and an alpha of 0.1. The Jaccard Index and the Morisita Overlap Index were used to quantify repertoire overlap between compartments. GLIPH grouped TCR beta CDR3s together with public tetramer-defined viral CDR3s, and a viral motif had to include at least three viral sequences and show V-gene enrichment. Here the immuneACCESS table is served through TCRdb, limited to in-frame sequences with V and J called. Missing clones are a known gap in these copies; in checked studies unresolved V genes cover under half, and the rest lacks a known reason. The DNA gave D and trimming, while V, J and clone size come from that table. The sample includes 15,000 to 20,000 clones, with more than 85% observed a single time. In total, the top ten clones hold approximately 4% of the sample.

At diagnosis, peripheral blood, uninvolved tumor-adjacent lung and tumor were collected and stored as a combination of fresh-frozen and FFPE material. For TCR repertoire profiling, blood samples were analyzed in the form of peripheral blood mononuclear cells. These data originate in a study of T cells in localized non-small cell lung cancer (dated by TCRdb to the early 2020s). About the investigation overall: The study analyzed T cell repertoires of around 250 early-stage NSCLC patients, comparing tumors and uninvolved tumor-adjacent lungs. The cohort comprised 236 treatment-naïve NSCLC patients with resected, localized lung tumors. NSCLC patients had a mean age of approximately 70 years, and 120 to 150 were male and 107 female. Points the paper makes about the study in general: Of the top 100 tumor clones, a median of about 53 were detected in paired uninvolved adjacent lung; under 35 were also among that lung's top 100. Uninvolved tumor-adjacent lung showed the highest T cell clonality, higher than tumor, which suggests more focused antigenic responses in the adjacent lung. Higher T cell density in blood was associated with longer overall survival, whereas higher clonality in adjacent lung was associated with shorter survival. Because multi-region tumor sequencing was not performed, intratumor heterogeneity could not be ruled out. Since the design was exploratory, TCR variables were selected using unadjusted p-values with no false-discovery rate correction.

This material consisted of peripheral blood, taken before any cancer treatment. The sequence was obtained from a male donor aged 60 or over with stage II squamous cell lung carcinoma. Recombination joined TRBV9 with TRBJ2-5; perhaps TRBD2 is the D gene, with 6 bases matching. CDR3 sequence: CASTQGGGSAVETQYF. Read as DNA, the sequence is TGTGCCAGCACCCAAGGTGGGGGGAGTGCAGTAGAGACCCAGTACTTC.